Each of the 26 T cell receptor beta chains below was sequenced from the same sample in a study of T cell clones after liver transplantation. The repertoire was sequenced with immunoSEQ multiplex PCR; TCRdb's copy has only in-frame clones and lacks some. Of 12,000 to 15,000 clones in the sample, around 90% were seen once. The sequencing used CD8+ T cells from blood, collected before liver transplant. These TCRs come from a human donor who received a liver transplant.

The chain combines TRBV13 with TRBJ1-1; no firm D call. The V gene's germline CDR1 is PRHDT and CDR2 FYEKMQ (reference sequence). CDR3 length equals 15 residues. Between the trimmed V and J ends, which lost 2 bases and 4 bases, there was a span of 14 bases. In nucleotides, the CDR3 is TGTGCCAGCAGCTTATCACCAGGAGGGAGCACTGAAGCTTTCTTT. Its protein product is CASSLSPGGSTEAFF.

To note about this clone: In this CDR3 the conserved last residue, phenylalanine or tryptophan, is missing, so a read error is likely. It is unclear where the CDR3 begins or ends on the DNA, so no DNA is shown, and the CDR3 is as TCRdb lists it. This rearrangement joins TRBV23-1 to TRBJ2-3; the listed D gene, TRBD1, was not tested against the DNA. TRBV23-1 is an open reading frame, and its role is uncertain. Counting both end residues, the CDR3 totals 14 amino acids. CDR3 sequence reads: CARDRPTSQSRATS.

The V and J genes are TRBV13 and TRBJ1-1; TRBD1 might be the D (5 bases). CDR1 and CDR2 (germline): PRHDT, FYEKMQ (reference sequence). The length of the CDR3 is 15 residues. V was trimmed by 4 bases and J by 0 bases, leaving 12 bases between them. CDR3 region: CASSSRDGMNTEAFF. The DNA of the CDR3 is TGTGCCAGCAGCTCTCGGGACGGGATGAACACTGAAGCTTTCTTT. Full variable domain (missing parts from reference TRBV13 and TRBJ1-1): AAGVIQSPRHLIKEKRETATLKCYPIPRHDTVYWYQQGPGQDPQFLISFYEKMQSDKGSIPDRFSAQQFSDYHSELNMSSLELGDSALYFCASSSRDGMNTEAFFGQGTRLTVV.

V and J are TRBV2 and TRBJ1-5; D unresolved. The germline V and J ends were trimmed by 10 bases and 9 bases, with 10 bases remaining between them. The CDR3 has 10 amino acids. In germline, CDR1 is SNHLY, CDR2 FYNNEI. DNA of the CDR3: TGTGCCATCGGATCAAGGCCCCAGCATTTT. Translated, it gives CAIGSRPQHF. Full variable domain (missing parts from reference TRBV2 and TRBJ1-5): EPEVTQTPSHQVTQMGQEVILRCVPISNHLYFYWYRQILGQKVEFLVSFYNNEISEKSEIFDDQFSVERPDGSNFTLKIRSTKLEDSAMYFCAIGSRPQHFGDGTRLSIL.

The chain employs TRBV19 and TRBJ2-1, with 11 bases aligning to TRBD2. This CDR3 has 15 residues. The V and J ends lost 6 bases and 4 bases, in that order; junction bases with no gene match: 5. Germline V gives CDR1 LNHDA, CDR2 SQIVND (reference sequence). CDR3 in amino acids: CASSATSGSYNEQFF. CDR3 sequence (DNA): TGTGCCAGTAGCGCCACTAGCGGGAGTTACAATGAGCAGTTCTTC.

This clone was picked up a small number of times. The CDR3 reads CAISGVISVMYEQYF. The DNA of the CDR3 is TGTGCCATCAGTGGGGTTATTTCGGTTATGTACGAGCAGTACTTC. The V and J genes are TRBV10-3 and TRBJ2-7; the D is unclear. V lost 4 bases to trimming and J lost 4 bases, with 17 bases between them. The CDR3 consists of 15 residues. The germline V gene has CDR1 ENHRY and CDR2 SYGVKD.

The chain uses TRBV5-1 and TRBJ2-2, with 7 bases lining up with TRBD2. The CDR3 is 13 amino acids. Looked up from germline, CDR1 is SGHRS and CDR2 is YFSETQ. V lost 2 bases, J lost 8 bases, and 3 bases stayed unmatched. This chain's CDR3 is CASSLVLAGELFF. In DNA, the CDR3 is TGCGCCAGCAGCTTAGTACTAGCGGGGGAGCTGTTTTTT.

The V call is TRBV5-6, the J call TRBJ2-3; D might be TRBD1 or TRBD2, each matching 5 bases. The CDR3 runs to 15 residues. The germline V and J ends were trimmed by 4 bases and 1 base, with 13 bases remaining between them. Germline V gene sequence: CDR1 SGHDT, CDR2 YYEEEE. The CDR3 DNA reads TGTGCCAGCAGCCTGGACCAGGGAGGCACAGATACGCAGTATTTT. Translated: CASSLDQGGTDTQYF.

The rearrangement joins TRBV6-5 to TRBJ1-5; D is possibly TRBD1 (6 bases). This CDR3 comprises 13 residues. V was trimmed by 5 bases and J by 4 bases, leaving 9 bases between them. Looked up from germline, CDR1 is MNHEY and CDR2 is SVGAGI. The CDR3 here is CASSPRGNQPQHF. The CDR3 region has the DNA TGTGCCAGCAGTCCCAGGGGAAATCAGCCCCAGCATTTT.

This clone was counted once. CDR3 nucleotide sequence: TGTGCCAGCAGTTTATTTGCAGCGGGAGGGCCTCCCTACGAGCAGTACTTC. Translated, it gives CASSLFAAGGPPYEQYF. J is TRBJ2-5 and V is TRBV27, with 10 nucleotides matching TRBD2. The J call could be wrong; TRBJ2-7 is a better fit for the DNA end. This CDR3 region has 17 residues. CDR1 MNHEY and CDR2 SMNVEV come from the germline V gene (reference sequence).

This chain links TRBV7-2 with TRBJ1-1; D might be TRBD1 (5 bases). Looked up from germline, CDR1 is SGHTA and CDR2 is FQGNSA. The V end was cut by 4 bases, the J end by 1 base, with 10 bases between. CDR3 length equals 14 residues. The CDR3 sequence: CASSSGQGNTEAFF. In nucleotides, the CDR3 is TGTGCCAGCAGCTCCGGGCAGGGGAACACTGAAGCTTTCTTT.

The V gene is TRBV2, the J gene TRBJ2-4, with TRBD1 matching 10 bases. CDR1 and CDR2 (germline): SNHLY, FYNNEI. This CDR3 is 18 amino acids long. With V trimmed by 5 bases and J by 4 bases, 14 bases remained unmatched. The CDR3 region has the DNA TGTGCCAGCAGTTCGGGAGGACGGACAGGGGGTTTTAAAAACATTCAGTACTTC. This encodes CASSSGGRTGGFKNIQYF.

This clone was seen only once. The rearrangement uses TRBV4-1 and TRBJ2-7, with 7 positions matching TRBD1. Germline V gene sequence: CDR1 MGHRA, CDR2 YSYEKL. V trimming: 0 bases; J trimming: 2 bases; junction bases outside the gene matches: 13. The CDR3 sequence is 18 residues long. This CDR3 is CASSQEGPGTEITYEQYF. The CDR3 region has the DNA TGCGCCAGCAGCCAAGAAGGTCCCGGGACAGAGATAACCTACGAGCAGTACTTC.

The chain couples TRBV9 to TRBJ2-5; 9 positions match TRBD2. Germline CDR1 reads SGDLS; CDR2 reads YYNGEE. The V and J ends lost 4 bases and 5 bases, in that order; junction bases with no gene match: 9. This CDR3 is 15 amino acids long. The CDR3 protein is CASSPTGLAYETQYF. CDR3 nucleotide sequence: TGTGCCAGCAGCCCTACAGGACTAGCGTACGAGACCCAGTACTTC.

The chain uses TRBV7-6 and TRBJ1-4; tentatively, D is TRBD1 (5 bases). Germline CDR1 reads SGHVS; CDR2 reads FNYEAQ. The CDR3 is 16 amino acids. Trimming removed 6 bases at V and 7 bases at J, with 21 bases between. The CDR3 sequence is CASRLTTGTVGEKLFF. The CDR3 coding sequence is TGTGCCAGCAGACTTACAACCGGGACCGTGGGTGAAAAACTGTTTTTT.

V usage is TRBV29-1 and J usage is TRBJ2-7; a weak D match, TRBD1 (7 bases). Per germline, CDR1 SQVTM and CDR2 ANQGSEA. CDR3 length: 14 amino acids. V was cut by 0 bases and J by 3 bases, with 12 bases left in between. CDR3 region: CSVEDVQGGYEQYF. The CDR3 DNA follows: TGCAGCGTTGAAGATGTGCAGGGGGGCTACGAGCAGTACTTC.

Here the CDR3 reads CASSQDTGAGDYEQYF. CDR3 bases: TGTGCCAGCAGCCAAGATACGGGCGCGGGAGACTACGAGCAGTACTTC. The chain links TRBV4-2 to TRBJ2-7, with 7 bases aligning to TRBD2. The CDR3 consists of 16 residues. The junction had 8 bases not matched to a gene; V was cut back by 0 bases and J by 3 bases. Germline CDR1 is LGHNA and CDR2 is YNFKEQ.

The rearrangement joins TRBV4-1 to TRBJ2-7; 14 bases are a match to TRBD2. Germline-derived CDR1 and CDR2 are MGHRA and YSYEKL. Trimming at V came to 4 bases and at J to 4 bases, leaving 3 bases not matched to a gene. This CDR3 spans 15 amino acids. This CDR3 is CASSPRTSGRYEQYF. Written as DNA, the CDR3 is TGCGCCAGCAGCCCACGGACTAGCGGGAGGTACGAGCAGTACTTC.

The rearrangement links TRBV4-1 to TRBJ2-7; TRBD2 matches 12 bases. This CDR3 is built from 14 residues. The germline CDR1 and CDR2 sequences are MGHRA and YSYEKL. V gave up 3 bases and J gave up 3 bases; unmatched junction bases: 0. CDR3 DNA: TGCGCCAGCAGCCAGACTAGCGGGAGCTACGAGCAGTACTTC. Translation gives CASSQTSGSYEQYF.

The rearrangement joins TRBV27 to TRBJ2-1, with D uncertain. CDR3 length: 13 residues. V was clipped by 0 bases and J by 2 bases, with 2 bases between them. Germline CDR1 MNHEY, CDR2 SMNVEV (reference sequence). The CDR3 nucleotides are TGTGCCAGCAGTTTATCGACCTACAATGAGCAGTTCTTC. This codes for CASSLSTYNEQFF.

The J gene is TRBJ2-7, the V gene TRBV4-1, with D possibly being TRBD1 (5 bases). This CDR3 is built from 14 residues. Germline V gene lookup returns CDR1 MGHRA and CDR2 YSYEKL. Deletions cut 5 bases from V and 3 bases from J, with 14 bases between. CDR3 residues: CASSGAGLVYEQYF. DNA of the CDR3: TGCGCCAGCAGCGGGGCCGGCCTAGTCTACGAGCAGTACTTC.

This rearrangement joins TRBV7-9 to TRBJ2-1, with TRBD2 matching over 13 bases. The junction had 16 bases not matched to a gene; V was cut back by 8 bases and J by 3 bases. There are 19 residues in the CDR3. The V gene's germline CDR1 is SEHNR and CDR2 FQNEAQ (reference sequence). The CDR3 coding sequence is TGTGCCAGCCTCGTACCCGGGACTAGCGGGATGGGGAACTACAATGAGCAGTTCTTC. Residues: CASLVPGTSGMGNYNEQFF. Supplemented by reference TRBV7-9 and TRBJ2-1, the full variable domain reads DTGVSQNPRHKITKRGQNVTFRCDPISEHNRLYWYRQTLGQGPEFLTYFQNEAQLEKSRLLSDRFSAERPKGSFSTLEIQRTEQGDSAMYLCASLVPGTSGMGNYNEQFFGPGTRLTVL.

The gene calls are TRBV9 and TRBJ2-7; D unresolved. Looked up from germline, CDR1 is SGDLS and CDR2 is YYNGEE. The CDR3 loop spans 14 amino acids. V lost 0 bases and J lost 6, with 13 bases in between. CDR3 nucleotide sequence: TGTGCCAGCAGCGTAGTACCGGGCTCGGGCGAGCAGTACTTC. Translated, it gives CASSVVPGSGEQYF.

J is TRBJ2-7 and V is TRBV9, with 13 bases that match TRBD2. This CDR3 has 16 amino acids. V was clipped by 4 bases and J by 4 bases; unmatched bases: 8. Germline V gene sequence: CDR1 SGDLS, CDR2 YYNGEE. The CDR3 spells CASSLGLAGVGYEQYF. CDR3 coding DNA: TGTGCCAGCAGCCTCGGACTAGCGGGAGTGGGATACGAGCAGTACTTC.

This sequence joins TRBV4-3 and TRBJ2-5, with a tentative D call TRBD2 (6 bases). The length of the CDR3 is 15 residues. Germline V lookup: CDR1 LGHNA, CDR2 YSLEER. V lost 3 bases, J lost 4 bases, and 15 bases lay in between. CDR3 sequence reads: CASSHSIGSGETQYF. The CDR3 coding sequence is TGCGCCAGCAGCCACTCGATCGGGAGCGGAGAGACCCAGTACTTC.

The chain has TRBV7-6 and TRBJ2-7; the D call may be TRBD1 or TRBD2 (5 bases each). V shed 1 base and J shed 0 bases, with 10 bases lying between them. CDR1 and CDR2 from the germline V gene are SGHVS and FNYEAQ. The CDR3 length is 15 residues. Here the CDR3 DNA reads TGTGCCAGCAGCTTAGATGGGGGTCCCTCCTACGAGCAGTACTTC. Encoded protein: CASSLDGGPSYEQYF.